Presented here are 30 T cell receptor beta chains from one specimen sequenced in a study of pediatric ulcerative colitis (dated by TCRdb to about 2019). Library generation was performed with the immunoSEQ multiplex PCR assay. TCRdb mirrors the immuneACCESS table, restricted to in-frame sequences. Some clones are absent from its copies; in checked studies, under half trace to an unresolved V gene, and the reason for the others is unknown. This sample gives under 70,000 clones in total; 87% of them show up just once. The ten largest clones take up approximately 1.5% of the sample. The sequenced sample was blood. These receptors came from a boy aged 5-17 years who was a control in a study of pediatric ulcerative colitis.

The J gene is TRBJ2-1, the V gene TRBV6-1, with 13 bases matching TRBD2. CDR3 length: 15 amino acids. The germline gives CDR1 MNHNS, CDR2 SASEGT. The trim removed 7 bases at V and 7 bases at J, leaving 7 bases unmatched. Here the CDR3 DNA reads TGTGCCAGCACCTGGACTAGCGGGAGTTCGAATGAGCAGTTCTTC. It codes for CASTWTSGSSNEQFF.

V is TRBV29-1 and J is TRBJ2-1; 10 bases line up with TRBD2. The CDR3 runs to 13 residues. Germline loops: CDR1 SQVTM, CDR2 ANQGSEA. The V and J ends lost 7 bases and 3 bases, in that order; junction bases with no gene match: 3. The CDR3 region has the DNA TGCAGCGGGGGGACTAGCGACTACAATGAGCAGTTCTTC. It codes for CSGGTSDYNEQFF.

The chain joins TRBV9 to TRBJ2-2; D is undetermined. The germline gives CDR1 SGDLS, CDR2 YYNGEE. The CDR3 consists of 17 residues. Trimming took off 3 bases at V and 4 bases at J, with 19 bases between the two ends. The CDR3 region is CASSGLSSGWGTGELFF. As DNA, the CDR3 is TGTGCCAGCAGCGGCCTATCCAGTGGTTGGGGCACCGGGGAGCTGTTTTTT. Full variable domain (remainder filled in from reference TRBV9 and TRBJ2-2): DSGVTQTPKHLITATGQRVTLRCSPRSGDLSVYWYQQSLDQGLQFLIQYYNGEERAKGNILERFSAQQFPDLHSELNLSSLELGDSALYFCASSGLSSGWGTGELFFGEGSRLTVL.

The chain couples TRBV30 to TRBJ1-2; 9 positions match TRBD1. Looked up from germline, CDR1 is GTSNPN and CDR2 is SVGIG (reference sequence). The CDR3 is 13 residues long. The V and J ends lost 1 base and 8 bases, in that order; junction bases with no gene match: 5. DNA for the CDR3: TGTGCCTGGAGTGAGGGGACAGGGAACGGCTACACCTTC. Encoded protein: CAWSEGTGNGYTF.

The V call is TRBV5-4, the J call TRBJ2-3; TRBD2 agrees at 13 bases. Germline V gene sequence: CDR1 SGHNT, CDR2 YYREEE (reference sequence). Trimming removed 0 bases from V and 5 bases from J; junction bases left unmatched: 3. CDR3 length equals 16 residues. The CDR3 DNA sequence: TGTGCCAGCAGCTTGGGAGGACTAGCGGGAGAAGATACGCAGTATTTT. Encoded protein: CASSLGGLAGEDTQYF. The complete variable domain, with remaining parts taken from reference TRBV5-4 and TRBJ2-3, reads ETGVTQSPTHLIKTRGQQVTLRCSSQSGHNTVSWYQQALGQGPQFIFQYYREEENGRGNFPPRFSGLQFPNYSSELNVNALELDDSALYLCASSLGGLAGEDTQYFGPGTRLTVL.

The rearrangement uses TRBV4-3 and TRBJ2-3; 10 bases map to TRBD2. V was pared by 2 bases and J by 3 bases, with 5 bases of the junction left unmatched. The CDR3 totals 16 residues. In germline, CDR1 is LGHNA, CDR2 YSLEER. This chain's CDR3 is CASSQSSGGATDTQYF. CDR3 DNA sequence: TGCGCCAGCAGCCAATCGAGCGGGGGGGCGACAGATACGCAGTATTTT.

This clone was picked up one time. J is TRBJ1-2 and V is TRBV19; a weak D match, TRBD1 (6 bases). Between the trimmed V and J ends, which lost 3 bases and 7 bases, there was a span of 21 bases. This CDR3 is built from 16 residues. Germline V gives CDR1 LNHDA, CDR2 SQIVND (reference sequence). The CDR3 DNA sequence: TGTGCCAGTAGTATTGGCGGGGCAGGGGTGGAATCTGGCTACACCTTC. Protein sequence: CASSIGGAGVESGYTF. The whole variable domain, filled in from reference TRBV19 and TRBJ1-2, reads DGGITQSPKYLFRKEGQNVTLSCEQNLNHDAMYWYRQDPGQGLRLIYYSQIVNDFQKGDIAEGYSVSREKKESFPLTVTSAQKNPTAFYLCASSIGGAGVESGYTFGSGTRLTVV.

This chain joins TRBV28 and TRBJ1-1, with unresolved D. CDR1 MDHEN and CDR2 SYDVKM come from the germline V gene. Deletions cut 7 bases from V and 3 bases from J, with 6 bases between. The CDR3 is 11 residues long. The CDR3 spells CASTLDTEAFF. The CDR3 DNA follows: TGTGCCAGCACATTGGACACTGAAGCTTTCTTT.

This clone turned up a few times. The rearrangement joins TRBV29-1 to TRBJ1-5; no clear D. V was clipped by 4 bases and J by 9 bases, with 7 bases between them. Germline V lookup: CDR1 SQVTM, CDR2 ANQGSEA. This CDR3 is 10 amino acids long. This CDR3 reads CSVGVGPQHF. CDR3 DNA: TGCAGCGTTGGAGTTGGGCCCCAGCATTTT.

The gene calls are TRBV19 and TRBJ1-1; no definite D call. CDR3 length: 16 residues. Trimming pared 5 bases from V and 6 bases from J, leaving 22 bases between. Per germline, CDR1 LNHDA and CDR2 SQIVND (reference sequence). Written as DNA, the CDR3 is TGTGCCAGTAGTGTTTCCCACAGCGGGCGGTTCCCTGAAGCTTTCTTT. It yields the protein CASSVSHSGRFPEAFF.

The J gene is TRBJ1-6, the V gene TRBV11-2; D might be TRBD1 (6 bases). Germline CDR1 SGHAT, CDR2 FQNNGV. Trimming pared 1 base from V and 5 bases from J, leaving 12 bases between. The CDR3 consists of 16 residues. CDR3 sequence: CASSLVGGGNNSPLHF. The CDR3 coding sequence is TGTGCCAGCAGCTTAGTGGGGGGCGGGAATAATTCACCCCTCCACTTT.

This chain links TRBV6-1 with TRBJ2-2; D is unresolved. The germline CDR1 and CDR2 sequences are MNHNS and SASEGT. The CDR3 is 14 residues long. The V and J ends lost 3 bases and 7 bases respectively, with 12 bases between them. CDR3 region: CASSDRADYGELFF. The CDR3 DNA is TGTGCCAGCAGTGACCGGGCAGATTACGGGGAGCTGTTTTTT.

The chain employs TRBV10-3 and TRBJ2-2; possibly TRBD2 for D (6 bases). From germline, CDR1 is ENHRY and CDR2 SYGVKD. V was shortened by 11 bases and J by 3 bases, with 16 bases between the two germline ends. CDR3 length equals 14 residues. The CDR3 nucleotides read TGTGCCTCCTCCGGGCGGGACTACACCGGGGAGCTGTTTTTT. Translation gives CASSGRDYTGELFF.

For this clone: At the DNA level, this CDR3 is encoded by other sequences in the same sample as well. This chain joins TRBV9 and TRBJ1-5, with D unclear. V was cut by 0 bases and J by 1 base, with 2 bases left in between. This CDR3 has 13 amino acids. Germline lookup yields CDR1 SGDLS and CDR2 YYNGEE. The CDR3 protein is CASSVGSNQPQHF. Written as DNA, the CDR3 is TGTGCCAGCAGCGTAGGAAGCAATCAGCCCCAGCATTTT.

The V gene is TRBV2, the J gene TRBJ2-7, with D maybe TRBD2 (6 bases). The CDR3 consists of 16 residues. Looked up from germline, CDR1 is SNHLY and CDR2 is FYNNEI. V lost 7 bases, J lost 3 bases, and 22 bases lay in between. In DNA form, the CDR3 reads TGTGCCAGCACAGAACGCGGACTATCCGGAATCTACGAGCAGTACTTC. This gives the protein CASTERGLSGIYEQYF.

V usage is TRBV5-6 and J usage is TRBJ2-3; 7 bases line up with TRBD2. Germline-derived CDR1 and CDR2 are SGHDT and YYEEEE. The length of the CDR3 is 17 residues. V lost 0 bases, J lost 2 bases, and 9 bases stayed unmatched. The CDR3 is CASSLGLAPATTDTQYF. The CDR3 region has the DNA TGTGCCAGCAGCTTGGGACTAGCCCCAGCAACCACAGATACGCAGTATTTT.

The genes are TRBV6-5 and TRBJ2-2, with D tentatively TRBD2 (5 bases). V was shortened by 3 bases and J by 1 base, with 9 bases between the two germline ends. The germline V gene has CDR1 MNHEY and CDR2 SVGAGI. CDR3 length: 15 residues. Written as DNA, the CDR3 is TGTGCCAGCAGTTATCGGGGAAGGAACACCGGGGAGCTGTTTTTT. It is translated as CASSYRGRNTGELFF.

The CDR3 spells CASSEAIEQGGVFDYGYTF. The CDR3 bases are TGTGCCAGCAGTGAAGCTATTGAGCAGGGGGGCGTATTCGACTATGGCTACACCTTC. V and J are TRBV6-1 and TRBJ1-2; 7 bases are shared with TRBD1. Per germline, CDR1 MNHNS and CDR2 SASEGT. Trimming took 0 bases from V and 3 from J; bases not matched to a gene: 16. This CDR3 comprises 19 residues.

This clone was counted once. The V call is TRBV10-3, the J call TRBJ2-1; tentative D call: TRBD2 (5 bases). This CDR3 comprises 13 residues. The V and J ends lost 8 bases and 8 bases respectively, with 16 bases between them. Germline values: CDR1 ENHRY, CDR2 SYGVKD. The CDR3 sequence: CAIQDSAGDEQFF. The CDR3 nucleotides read TGTGCCATCCAGGACTCGGCAGGCGATGAGCAGTTCTTC.

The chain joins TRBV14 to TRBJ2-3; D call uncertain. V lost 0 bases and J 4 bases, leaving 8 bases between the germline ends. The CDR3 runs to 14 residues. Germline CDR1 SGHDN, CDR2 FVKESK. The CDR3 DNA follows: TGTGCCAGCAGCCAAGATCTTGCCCCAGATACGCAGTATTTT. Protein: CASSQDLAPDTQYF.

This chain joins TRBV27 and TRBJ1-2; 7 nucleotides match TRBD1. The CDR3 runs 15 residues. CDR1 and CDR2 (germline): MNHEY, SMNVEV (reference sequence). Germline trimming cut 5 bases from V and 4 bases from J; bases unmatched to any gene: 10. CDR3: CASSQQGFSSYGYTF. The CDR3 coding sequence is TGTGCCAGCAGTCAACAGGGGTTTAGTAGCTATGGCTACACCTTC.

CDR3 sequence: CASSFGTEQNEKLFF. The CDR3 DNA is TGTGCCAGCAGCTTCGGGACAGAGCAAAATGAAAAACTGTTTTTT. The chain employs TRBV5-6 and TRBJ1-4, with 7 bases aligning to TRBD1. Germline CDR1 and CDR2: SGHDT and YYEEEE. CDR3 length: 15 amino acids. J gave up 5 bases and V 2 bases, and 6 bases lay outside the gene matches.

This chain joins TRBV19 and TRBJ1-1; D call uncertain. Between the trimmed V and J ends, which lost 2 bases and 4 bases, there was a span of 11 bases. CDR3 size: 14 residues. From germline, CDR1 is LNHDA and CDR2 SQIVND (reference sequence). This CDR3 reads CASSIPGRATEAFF. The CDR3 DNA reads TGTGCCAGTAGTATACCAGGTAGGGCCACTGAAGCTTTCTTT.

CDR3 coding DNA: TGTGCCAGCAGCTTGGGGCAGGGGGCCTACGAGCAGTACTTC. Translating it yields CASSLGQGAYEQYF. The rearrangement links TRBV5-4 to TRBJ2-7, with 7 bases that match TRBD1. The V gene's germline CDR1 is SGHNT and CDR2 YYREEE (reference sequence). The CDR3 totals 14 residues. V gave up 0 bases and J gave up 2 bases; unmatched junction bases: 2.

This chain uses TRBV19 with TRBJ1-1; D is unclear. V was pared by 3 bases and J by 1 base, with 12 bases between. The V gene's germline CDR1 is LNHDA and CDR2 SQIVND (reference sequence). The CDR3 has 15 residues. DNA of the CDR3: TGTGCCAGTAGTATCGGTGGAGGAGGGAACACTGAAGCTTTCTTT. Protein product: CASSIGGGGNTEAFF.

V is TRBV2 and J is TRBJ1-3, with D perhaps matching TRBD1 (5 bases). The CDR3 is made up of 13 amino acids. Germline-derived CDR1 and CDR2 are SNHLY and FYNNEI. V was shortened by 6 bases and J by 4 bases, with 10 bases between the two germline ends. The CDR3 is CASSRTRGNTIYF. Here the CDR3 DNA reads TGTGCCAGCAGCAGGACACGGGGAAACACCATATATTTT.

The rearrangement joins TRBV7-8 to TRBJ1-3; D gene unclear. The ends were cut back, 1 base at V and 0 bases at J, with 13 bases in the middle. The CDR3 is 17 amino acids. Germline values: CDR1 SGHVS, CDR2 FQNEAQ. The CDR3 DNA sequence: TGTGCCAGCAGCTTAGGGGGTGCGGGCAACTCTGGAAACACCATATATTTT. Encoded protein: CASSLGGAGNSGNTIYF.

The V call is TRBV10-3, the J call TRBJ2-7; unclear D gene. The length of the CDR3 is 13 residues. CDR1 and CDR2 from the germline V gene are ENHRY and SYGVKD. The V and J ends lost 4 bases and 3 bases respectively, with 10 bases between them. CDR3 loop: CAISVTAGYEQYF. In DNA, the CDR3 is TGTGCCATCAGTGTAACTGCCGGCTACGAGCAGTACTTC.

The CDR3 DNA follows: TGTGCCAGCTCACGGCAAGACGGGAACTACGAGCAGTACTTC. Its protein is CASSRQDGNYEQYF. The chain carries TRBV18 and TRBJ2-7; TRBD2 is a possible D gene (5 bases). The germline gives CDR1 KGHSH, CDR2 LQKENI. CDR3 length: 14 residues. Trimming shortened V by 4 bases and J by 3 bases, and 13 bases separated the two germline ends. Full variable domain (missing parts from reference TRBV18 and TRBJ2-7): NAGVMQNPRHLVRRRGQEARLRCSPMKGHSHVYWYRQLPEEGLKFMVYLQKENIIDESGMPKERFSAEFPKEGPSILRIQQVVRGDSAAYFCASSRQDGNYEQYFGPGTRLTVT.

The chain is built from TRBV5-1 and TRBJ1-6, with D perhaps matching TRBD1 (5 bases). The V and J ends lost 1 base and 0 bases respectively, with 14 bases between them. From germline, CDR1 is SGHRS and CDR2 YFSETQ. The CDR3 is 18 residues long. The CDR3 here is CASSLRGVGDSYNSPLHF. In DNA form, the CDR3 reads TGCGCCAGCAGCTTGCGGGGGGTCGGGGACTCCTATAATTCACCCCTCCACTTT.